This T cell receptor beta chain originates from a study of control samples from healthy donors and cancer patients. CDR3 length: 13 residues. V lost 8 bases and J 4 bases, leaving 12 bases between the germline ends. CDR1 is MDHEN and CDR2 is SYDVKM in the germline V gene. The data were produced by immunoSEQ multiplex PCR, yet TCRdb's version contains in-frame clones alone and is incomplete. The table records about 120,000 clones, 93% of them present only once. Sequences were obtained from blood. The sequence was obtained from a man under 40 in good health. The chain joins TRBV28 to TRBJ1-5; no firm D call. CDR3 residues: CASETPGNQPQHF. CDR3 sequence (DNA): TGTGCCAGCGAGACCCCGGGGAATCAGCCCCAGCATTTT.